A selection of T cell receptor beta chains follows, all from one sample in a study of blood T cell repertoires in COVID-19. Generated by immunoSEQ multiplex PCR, the TCRdb table keeps only in-frame clones and is missing some. This table has roughly 260,000 clones, about 88% appearing once. Sample: peripheral blood. These receptors originate from a woman aged 35 to 49 who had recovered from COVID-19. Each CDR3 is given with its conserved first and last residue. Fields, in order: V gene, D gene, clone size, J gene, CDR3 protein, CDR3 DNA. D genes are given only for firm matches. Rows may omit the clone size; those that give it use once, few, many or a size class.

>TRBV9|.|once|TRBJ1-3
CASSASPGGSSGNTIYF
TGTGCCAGCAGCGCCTCTCCGGGGGGCAGCTCTGGAAACACCATATATTTT
>TRBV13|TRBD1|.|TRBJ2-6
CASSLGQGEVNVLTF
TGTGCCAGCAGCTTAGGACAGGGGGAAGTCAACGTCCTGACTTTC
>TRBV19|.|.|TRBJ2-7
CASSIVGGPYEQYF
TGTGCCAGTAGTATAGTTGGAGGTCCCTACGAGCAGTACTTC
>TRBV19|TRBD1|.|TRBJ1-5
CASSLNRDRVLSQPQHF
TGTGCCAGTAGCCTAAACCGGGACAGGGTTTTAAGTCAGCCCCAGCATTTT
>TRBV21-1|.|.|TRBJ2-5
CASGTPPRWETQYF
TGTGCCAGCGGTACACCTCCCCGATGGGAGACCCAGTACTTC
>TRBV27|.|few|TRBJ1-6
CASSPPRGTRSPLHF
TGTGCCAGCAGTCCCCCCCGCGGGACTAGGTCACCCCTCCACTTT
>TRBV6-6|TRBD2|.|TRBJ2-3
CASILSGAHTDTQYF
TGTGCCAGCATCCTGAGCGGGGCCCACACAGATACGCAGTATTTT
>TRBV11-2|TRBD2|.|TRBJ2-7
CASSRGAGGYASYEQYF
TGTGCCAGCAGTCGTGGGGCGGGAGGGTATGCTTCCTACGAGCAGTACTTC
>TRBV6-5|.|.|TRBJ1-5
CASQSWGGNQPQHF
TGTGCCAGCCAATCGTGGGGGGGCAATCAGCCCCAGCATTTT
>TRBV7-9|TRBD2|.|TRBJ2-1
CASSASGTDEQFF
TGTGCCAGCTCGGCTAGCGGGACGGATGAGCAGTTCTTC
>TRBV12-3/TRBV12-4|TRBD1|.|TRBJ1-2
CASSLDRNYGYTF
TGTGCCAGCAGTTTGGACAGGAACTATGGCTACACCTTC
>TRBV30|.|.|TRBJ2-7
CAWSVRVDYEQYF
TGTGCCTGGAGTGTACGGGTAGACTACGAGCAGTACTTC
>TRBV11-2|TRBD1|.|TRBJ1-4
CASSPTGGNEKLFF
TGTGCCAGCAGCCCGACAGGGGGTAATGAAAAACTGTTTTTT
>TRBV7-9|.|.|TRBJ1-2
CASSLVRGGPKMGYTF
TGTGCCAGCAGCTTAGTTCGGGGGGGCCCCAAGATGGGCTACACCTTC
>TRBV6-5|.|.|TRBJ1-6
CASSYSSSYVLHF
TGTGCCAGCAGTTACTCGAGTTCCTACGTCCTCCACTTT
>TRBV19|.|.|TRBJ1-6
CASSSSGAGNSPLHF
TGTGCCAGTAGCTCCTCAGGGGCAGGGAATTCACCCCTCCACTTT
>TRBV7-2|.|.|TRBJ1-2
CASSLGRNYGYTF
TGTGCCAGCAGCTTAGGCAGGAACTATGGCTACACCTTC
>TRBV15|TRBD1|.|TRBJ2-7
CATSIRQGSVSYEQYF
TGTGCCACCAGCATCCGACAGGGTTCTGTGTCCTACGAGCAGTACTTC
>TRBV27|.|.|TRBJ2-6
CASSPWRAGDSGANVLTF
TGTGCCAGCAGTCCCTGGAGGGCCGGTGACTCTGGGGCCAACGTCCTGACTTTC
>TRBV28|.|.|TRBJ1-4
CASSLDSAGINEKLFF
TGTGCCAGCAGTTTAGATTCGGCAGGGATAAATGAAAAACTGTTTTTT
>TRBV10-1|.|.|TRBJ2-7
CAVEHFYEQYF
TGCGCCGTTGAGCATTTTTACGAGCAGTACTTC
>TRBV19|.|.|TRBJ1-6
CASSIPRRYNSPLHF
TGTGCCAGTAGTATTCCCCGCCGGTATAATTCACCCCTCCACTTT
>TRBV4-2|.|.|TRBJ1-5
CASSQGVGRVINQPQHF
TGTGCCAGCAGCCAAGGGGTGGGCAGGGTAATCAATCAGCCCCAGCATTTT
>TRBV19|.|.|TRBJ1-5
CASSITATLGGGLGNQPQHF
TGTGCCAGTAGTATTACCGCCACACTTGGAGGAGGCCTTGGCAATCAGCCCCAGCATTTT
>TRBV3-1/TRBV3-2|TRBD2|.|TRBJ2-3
CASSPLGRGGPDTQYF
TGTGCCAGCAGCCCACTTGGGCGGGGGGGCCCTGATACGCAGTATTTT
>TRBV4-3|.|few|TRBJ2-2
CASSQDPQGGSGELFF
TGCGCCAGCAGCCAAGATCCTCAGGGTGGTTCCGGGGAGCTGTTTTTT
>TRBV7-6|.|.|TRBJ2-1
CASSFSSGYYNEQFF
TGTGCCAGCAGCTTTTCCTCGGGATACTACAATGAGCAGTTCTTC
>TRBV5-1|TRBD1|.|TRBJ1-6
CASSILRQGFSSPLHF
TGCGCCAGCAGCATCTTAAGACAGGGGTTTTCATCACCCCTCCACTTT
>TRBV28|TRBD1|.|TRBJ1-3
CASNIQGEGSGNTIYF
TGTGCCAGCAACATACAGGGGGAAGGCTCTGGAAACACCATATATTTT
>TRBV27|TRBD2|.|TRBJ2-5
CASSPTGLAPYF
TGTGCCAGCAGCCCGACGGGACTAGCCCCGTACTTC
>TRBV2|.|many|TRBJ2-2
CASRRWSTGELFF
TGTGCCAGCAGGAGGTGGAGCACCGGGGAGCTGTTTTTT
>TRBV7-3|.|.|TRBJ1-1
CASSLKRLNTEAFF
TGTGCCAGCAGCTTAAAACGGTTGAACACTGAAGCTTTCTTT
>TRBV7-9|.|.|TRBJ2-3
CASSSRRGGTDTQYF
TGTGCCAGCAGCTCCCGCAGGGGAGGGACAGATACGCAGTATTTT
>TRBV7-2|.|.|TRBJ1-3
CASSAEGAFPGNTIYF
TGTGCCAGCAGCGCCGAGGGTGCCTTCCCTGGAAACACCATATATTTT
>TRBV25-1|TRBD1|.|TRBJ1-2
CASSATGGLTNYGYTF
TGTGCCAGCAGTGCGACAGGGGGGCTGACGAACTATGGCTACACCTTC
>TRBV11-1|.|.|TRBJ2-5
CASSSGYGETQYF
TGTGCCAGCAGCTCAGGGTACGGGGAGACCCAGTACTTC
>TRBV5-7|TRBD1|.|TRBJ2-7
CASSLRGQGTYEQYF
TGTGCCAGCAGCTTGCGAGGACAGGGTACCTACGAGCAGTACTTC
>TRBV5-1|.|.|TRBJ2-1
CASSLSPGEGSDNEQFF
TGCGCCAGCAGCTTGTCCCCGGGGGAAGGGTCGGACAATGAGCAGTTCTTC
>TRBV9|TRBD1|.|TRBJ1-3
CASSPRDRPFSGNTIYF
TGTGCCAGCAGCCCCAGGGACAGGCCCTTCTCTGGAAACACCATATATTTT
>TRBV3-1/TRBV3-2|.|.|TRBJ1-3
CASSHRGSGNTIYF
TGTGCCAGCAGCCATAGGGGTTCTGGAAACACCATATATTTT
>TRBV9|.|.|TRBJ1-2
CASSAHQGIRGYTF
TGTGCCAGCAGCGCCCATCAGGGGATCCGGGGCTACACCTTC
>TRBV27|.|.|TRBJ2-7
CASSLGRVYEQYF
TGTGCCAGCAGTTTGGGCAGAGTCTACGAGCAGTACTTC
>TRBV6-2/TRBV6-3|TRBD1|.|TRBJ2-1
CASSPGQIYNEQFF
TGTGCCAGCAGTCCGGGACAGATCTACAATGAGCAGTTCTTC
>TRBV5-1|TRBD2|.|TRBJ2-3
CASSFLADTDTQYF
TGCGCCAGCAGCTTTCTAGCGGACACAGATACGCAGTATTTT
>TRBV3-1/TRBV3-2|.|.|TRBJ2-1
CASSQGTTGHEQFF
TGTGCCAGCAGCCAAGGCACCACAGGTCATGAGCAGTTCTTC
>TRBV15|.|.|TRBJ2-7
CATSRDLTGLFSHEQYF
TGTGCCACCAGCAGAGATCTCACCGGACTCTTCTCGCACGAGCAGTACTTC
>TRBV9|.|.|TRBJ2-1
CASSVGEAAYNEQFF
TGTGCCAGCAGCGTAGGGGAGGCAGCCTACAATGAGCAGTTCTTC
>TRBV5-8|.|.|TRBJ1-2
CASSLAVHGYTF
TGTGCCAGCAGTCTGGCTGTCCACGGCTACACCTTC